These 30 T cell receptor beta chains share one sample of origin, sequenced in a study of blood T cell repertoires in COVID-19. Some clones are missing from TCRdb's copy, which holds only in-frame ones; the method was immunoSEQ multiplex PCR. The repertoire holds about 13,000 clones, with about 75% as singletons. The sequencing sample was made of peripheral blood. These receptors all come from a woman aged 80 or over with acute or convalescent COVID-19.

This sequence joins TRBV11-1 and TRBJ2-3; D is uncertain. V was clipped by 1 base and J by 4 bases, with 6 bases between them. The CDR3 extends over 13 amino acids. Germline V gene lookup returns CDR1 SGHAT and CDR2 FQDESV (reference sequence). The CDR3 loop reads CASSLGEPDTQYF. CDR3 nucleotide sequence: TGTGCCAGCAGCTTAGGAGAGCCAGATACGCAGTATTTT.

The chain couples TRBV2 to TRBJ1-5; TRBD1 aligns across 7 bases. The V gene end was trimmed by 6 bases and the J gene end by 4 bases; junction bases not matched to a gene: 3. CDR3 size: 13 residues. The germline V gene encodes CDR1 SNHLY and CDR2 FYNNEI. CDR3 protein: CASRGQSNQPQHF. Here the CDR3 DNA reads TGTGCCAGCAGGGGACAGAGTAATCAGCCCCAGCATTTT. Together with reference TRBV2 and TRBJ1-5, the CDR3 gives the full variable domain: EPEVTQTPSHQVTQMGQEVILRCVPISNHLYFYWYRQILGQKVEFLVSFYNNEISEKSEIFDDQFSVERPDGSNFTLKIRSTKLEDSAMYFCASRGQSNQPQHFGDGTRLSIL.

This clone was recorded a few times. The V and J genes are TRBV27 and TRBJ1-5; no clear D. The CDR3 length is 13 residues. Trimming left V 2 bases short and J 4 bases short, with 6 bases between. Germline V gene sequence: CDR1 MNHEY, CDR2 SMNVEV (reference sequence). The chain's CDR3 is CASSLTVNQPQHF. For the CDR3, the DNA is TGTGCCAGCAGTTTAACAGTAAATCAGCCCCAGCATTTT.

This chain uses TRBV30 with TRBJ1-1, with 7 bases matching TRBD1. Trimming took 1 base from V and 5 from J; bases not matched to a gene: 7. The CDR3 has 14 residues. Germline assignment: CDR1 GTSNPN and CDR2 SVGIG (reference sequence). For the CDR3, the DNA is TGTGCCTGGAGTGATCAGGGGGGAGCGACTGAAGCTTTCTTT. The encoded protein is CAWSDQGGATEAFF.

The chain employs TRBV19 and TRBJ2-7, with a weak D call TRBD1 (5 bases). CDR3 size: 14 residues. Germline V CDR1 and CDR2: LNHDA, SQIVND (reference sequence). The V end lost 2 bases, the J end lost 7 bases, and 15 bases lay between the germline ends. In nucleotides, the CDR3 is TGTGCCAGTAGTATATCTGGGGCCTTTGGGGAGCAGTACTTC. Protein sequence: CASSISGAFGEQYF.

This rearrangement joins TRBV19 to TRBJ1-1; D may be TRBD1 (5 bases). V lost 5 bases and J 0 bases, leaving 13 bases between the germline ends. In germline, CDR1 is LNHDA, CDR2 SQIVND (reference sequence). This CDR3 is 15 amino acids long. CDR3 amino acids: CASSLTGAMNTEAFF. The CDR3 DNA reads TGTGCCAGTAGTCTTACAGGAGCCATGAACACTGAAGCTTTCTTT.

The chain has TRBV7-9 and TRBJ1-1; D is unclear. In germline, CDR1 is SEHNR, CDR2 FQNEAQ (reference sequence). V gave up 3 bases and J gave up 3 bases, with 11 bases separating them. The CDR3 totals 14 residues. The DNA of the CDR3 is TGTGCCAGCAGCTTTGAAGGGCGGGACACTGAAGCTTTCTTT. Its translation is CASSFEGRDTEAFF.

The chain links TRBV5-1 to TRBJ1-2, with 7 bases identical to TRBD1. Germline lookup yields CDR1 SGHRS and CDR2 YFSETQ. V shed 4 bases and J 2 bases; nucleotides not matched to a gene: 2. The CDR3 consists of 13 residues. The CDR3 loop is CASSEGQNYGYTF. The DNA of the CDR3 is TGCGCCAGCAGCGAGGGACAGAACTATGGCTACACCTTC.

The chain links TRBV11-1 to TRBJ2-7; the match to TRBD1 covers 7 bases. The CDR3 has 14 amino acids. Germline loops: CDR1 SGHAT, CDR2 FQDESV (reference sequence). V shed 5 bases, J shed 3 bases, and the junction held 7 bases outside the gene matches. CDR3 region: CASSPRTGNYEQYF. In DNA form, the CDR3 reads TGTGCCAGCAGCCCGCGGACAGGAAACTACGAGCAGTACTTC.

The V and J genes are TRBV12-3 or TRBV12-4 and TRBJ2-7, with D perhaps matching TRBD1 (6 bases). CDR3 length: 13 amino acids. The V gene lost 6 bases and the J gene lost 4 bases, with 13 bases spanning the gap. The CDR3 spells CASSHRDTYEQYF. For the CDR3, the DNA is TGTGCCAGCAGCCACCGGGACACTTACGAGCAGTACTTC.

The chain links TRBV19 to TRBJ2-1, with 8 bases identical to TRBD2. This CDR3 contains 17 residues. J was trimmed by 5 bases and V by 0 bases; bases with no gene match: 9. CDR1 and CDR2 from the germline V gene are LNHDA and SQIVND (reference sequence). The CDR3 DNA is TGTGCCAGTAGTATAGAGCACGGGGGGGACACCGACAATGAGCAGTTCTTC. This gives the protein CASSIEHGGDTDNEQFF.

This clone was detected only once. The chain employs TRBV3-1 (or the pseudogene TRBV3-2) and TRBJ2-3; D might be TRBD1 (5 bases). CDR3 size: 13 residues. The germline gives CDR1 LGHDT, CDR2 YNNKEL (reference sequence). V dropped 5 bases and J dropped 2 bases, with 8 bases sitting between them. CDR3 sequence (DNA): TGTGCCAGCAGCACAGGAACCACAGATACGCAGTATTTT. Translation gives CASSTGTTDTQYF.

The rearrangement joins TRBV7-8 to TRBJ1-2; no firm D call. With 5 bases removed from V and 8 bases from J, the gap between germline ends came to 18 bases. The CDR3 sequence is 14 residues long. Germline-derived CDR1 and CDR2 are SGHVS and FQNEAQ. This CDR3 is CASSLSPLAGGYTF. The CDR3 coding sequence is TGTGCCAGCAGCCTATCCCCCCTGGCGGGGGGCTACACCTTC. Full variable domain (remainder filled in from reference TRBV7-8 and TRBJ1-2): GAGVSQSPRYKVAKRGQDVALRCDPISGHVSLFWYQQALGQGPEFLTYFQNEAQLDKSGLPSDRFFAERPEGSVSTLKIQRTQQEDSAVYLCASSLSPLAGGYTFGSGTRLTVV.

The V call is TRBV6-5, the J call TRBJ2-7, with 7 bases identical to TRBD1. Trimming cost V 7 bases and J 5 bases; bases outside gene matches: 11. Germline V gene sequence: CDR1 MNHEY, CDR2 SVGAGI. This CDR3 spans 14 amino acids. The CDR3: CASKDGTDSDEQYF. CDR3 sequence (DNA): TGTGCCAGCAAAGACGGGACAGACTCGGACGAGCAGTACTTC.

The CDR3 region has the DNA TGTGCCAGCAGCTTGCGGGGGACAGGGTCCTATGGCTACACCTTC. Its protein is CASSLRGTGSYGYTF. The chain has TRBV5-8 and TRBJ1-2, with 9 bases aligning to TRBD1. Germline loops: CDR1 SGHTS, CDR2 YDEGEE. The CDR3 has 15 residues. V shed 1 base and J 4 bases; nucleotides not matched to a gene: 5.

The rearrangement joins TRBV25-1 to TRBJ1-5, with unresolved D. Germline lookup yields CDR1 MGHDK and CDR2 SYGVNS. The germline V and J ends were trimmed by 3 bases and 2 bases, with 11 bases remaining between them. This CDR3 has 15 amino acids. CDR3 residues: CASSDASAGNQPQHF. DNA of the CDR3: TGTGCCAGCAGTGATGCTTCCGCGGGCAATCAGCCCCAGCATTTT.

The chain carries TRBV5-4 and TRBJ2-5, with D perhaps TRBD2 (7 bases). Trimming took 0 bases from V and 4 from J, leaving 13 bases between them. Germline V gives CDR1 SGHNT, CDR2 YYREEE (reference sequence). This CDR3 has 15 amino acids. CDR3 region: CASSLGFGGRETQYF. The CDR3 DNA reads TGTGCCAGCAGCTTGGGGTTCGGGGGGCGAGAGACCCAGTACTTC. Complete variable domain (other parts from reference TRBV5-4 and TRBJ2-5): ETGVTQSPTHLIKTRGQQVTLRCSSQSGHNTVSWYQQALGQGPQFIFQYYREEENGRGNFPPRFSGLQFPNYSSELNVNALELDDSALYLCASSLGFGGRETQYFGPGTRLLVL.

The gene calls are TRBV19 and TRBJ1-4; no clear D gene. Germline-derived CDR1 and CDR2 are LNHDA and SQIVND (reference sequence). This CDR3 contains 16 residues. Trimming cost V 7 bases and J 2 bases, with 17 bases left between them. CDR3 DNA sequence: TGTGCCAGTAAAAAAGTAGCCGGAGCCACTAATGAAAAACTGTTTTTT. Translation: CASKKVAGATNEKLFF.

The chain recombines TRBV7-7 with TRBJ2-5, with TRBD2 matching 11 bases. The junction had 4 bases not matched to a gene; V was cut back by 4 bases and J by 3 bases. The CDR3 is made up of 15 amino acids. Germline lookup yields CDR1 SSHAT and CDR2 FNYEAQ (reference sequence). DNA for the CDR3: TGTGCCAGCAGCTGGCTAGCGGGGGGAAAAGAGACCCAGTACTTC. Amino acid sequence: CASSWLAGGKETQYF.

The CDR3: CASSLRGNAGYTF. The CDR3 region has the DNA TGTGCCAGCAGCTTGAGGGGGAACGCTGGCTACACCTTC. J is TRBJ1-2 and V is TRBV5-4, with D tentatively TRBD1 (6 bases). Germline assignment: CDR1 SGHNT and CDR2 YYREEE (reference sequence). CDR3 length: 13 residues. The ends were cut back, 1 base at V and 7 bases at J, with 11 bases in the middle.

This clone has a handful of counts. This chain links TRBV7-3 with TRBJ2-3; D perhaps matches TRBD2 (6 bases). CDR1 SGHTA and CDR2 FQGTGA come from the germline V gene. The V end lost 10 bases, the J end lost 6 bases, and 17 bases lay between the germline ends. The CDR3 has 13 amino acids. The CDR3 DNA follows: TGTGCCACCGCCACTAGCTATCGGGATACGCAGTATTTT. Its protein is CATATSYRDTQYF.

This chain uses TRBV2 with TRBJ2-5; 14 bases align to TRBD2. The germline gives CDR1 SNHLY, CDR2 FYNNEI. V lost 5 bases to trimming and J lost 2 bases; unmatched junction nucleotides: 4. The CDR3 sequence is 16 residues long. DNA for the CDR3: TGTGCCAGCAGTCGACTAGCGGGGGGGCGGCAAGAGACCCAGTACTTC. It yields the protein CASSRLAGGRQETQYF.

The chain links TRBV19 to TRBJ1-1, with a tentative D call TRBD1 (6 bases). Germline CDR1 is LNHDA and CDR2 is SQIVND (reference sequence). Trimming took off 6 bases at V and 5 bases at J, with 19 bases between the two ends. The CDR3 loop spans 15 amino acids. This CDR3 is CASSPQGTQGTEAFF. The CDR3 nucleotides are TGTGCCAGTAGCCCCCAGGGGACCCAGGGAACTGAAGCTTTCTTT.

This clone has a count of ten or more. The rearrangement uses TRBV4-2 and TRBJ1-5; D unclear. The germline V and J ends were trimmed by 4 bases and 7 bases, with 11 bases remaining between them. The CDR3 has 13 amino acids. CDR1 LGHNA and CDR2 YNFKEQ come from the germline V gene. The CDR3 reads CASSRDGGQPQHF. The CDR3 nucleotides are TGTGCCAGCAGCCGAGACGGAGGACAGCCCCAGCATTTT.

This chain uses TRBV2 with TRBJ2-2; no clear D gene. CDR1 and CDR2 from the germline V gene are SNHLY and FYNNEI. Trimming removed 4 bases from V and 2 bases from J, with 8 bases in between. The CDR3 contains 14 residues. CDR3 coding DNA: TGTGCCAGCAGTGTCTACAGAAACACCGGGGAGCTGTTTTTT. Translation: CASSVYRNTGELFF.

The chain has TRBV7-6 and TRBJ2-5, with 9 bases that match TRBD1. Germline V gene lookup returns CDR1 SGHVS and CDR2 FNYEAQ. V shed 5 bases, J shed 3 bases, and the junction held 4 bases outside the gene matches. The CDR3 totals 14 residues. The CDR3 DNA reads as TGTGCCAGCAGCCACCGGACAGGGGAAGAGACCCAGTACTTC. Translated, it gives CASSHRTGEETQYF.

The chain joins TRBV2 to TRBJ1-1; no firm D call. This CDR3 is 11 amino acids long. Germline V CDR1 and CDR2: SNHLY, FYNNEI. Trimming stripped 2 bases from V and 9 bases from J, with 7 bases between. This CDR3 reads CASSESPKAFF. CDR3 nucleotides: TGTGCCAGCAGTGAATCCCCCAAAGCTTTCTTT.

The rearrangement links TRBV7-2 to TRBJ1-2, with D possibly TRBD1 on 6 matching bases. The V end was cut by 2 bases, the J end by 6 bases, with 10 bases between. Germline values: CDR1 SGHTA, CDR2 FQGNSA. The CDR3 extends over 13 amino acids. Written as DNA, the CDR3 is TGTGCCAGCAGCTTAATCAGGGGTGATGGCTACACCTTC. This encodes CASSLIRGDGYTF.

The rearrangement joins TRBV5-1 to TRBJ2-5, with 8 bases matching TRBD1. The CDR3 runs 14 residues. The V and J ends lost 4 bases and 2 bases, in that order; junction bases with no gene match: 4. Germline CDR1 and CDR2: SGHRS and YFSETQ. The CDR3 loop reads CASSTRQGQETQYF. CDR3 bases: TGCGCCAGCAGCACCAGACAGGGGCAAGAGACCCAGTACTTC. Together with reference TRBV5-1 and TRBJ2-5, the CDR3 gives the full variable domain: KAGVTQTPRYLIKTRGQQVTLSCSPISGHRSVSWYQQTPGQGLQFLFEYFSETQRNKGNFPGRFSGRQFSNSRSEMNVSTLELGDSALYLCASSTRQGQETQYFGPGTRLLVL.

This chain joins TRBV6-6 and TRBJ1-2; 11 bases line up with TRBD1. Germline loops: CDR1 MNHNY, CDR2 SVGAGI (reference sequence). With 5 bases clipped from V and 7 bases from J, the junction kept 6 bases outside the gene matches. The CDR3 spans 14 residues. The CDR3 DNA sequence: TGTGCCAGCAGTGGGACAGGGGGGCGTCTTGGCTACACCTTC. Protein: CASSGTGGRLGYTF.